A single sample is the source of the 6 T cell receptor beta chains below, sequenced in a study of T-cell reconstitution after alpha-beta-depleted transplantation in children (dated by TCRdb to the mid-2010s). The library relied on PCR. TCRdb names Illumina HiSeq 2500 as the instrument used. Molecular barcoding was employed in the preparation of TCR libraries, with unique molecular identifiers being used to normalize TCRbeta repertoire quantification. TCRdb handled the public reads itself, with Q25 trimming in fastp and clone calling in MiXCR, and kept productive beta chains. Rows merge per CDR3 protein into single entries with the most common DNA and genes. In this sample the table shows more than 200,000 distinct CDR3 sequences, roughly 26% of which occur a single time. The ten largest clones represent about 2.5% of the sample. The intended sense of this specimen's treatment or condition label: allogeneic hematopoietic cell transplantation with graft depleted of TCRalphabeta T cells and CD19 B cells.

This sample comprised PBMCs, obtained before TCRalphabeta/CD19-depleted stem cell transplant. All receptors come from a girl aged 2-10 years with Fanconi anemia, due to receive a stem cell transplant.

The chain joins TRBV5-1 to TRBJ2-2, with D possibly TRBD1 on 5 matching bases. V lost 4 bases and J 4 bases, leaving 11 bases between the germline ends. The CDR3 is made up of 14 amino acids. In germline, CDR1 is SGHRS, CDR2 YFSETQ. This CDR3 is CASSPAGITGELFF. The CDR3 DNA reads as TGCGCCAGCAGCCCAGCAGGGATCACCGGGGAGCTGTTTTTT.

In this sample, this clonotype turned up many times. The chain uses TRBV28 and TRBJ2-7, with D maybe TRBD2 (7 bases). The CDR3 covers 13 residues. Trimming shortened V by 3 bases and J by 7 bases, and 13 bases separated the two germline ends. Germline-derived CDR1 and CDR2 are MDHEN and SYDVKM. The CDR3, as DNA: TGTGCCAGCAGTTTGGCCAGGGGAGGGGAGCAGTACTTC. It translates to CASSLARGGEQYF.

This clonotype was counted at least ten times. The chain has TRBV12-3 or TRBV12-4 and TRBJ1-3; no firm D call. The CDR3 loop spans 12 amino acids. Trimming cost V 8 bases and J 0 bases, with 5 bases left between them. The chain's CDR3 is CASWPSGNTIYF. CDR3 DNA: TGTGCCAGCTGGCCCTCTGGAAACACCATATATTTT.

The rearrangement links TRBV25-1 to TRBJ2-1; D possibly corresponds to TRBD1 (5 bases). With 4 bases removed from V and 0 bases from J, the gap between germline ends came to 16 bases. Germline V gives CDR1 MGHDK, CDR2 SYGVNS. The CDR3 loop spans 17 amino acids. CDR3 sequence reads: CASSGPKGSFSYNEQFF. The CDR3 DNA sequence: TGTGCCAGCAGTGGCCCCAAGGGGTCCTTCTCCTACAATGAGCAGTTCTTC.

The table lists this clonotype with a few counts. The V call is TRBV11-2, the J call TRBJ2-1; 14 nucleotides line up with TRBD2. Germline V gene sequence: CDR1 SGHAT, CDR2 FQNNGV. The V gene end was trimmed by 5 bases and the J gene end by 0 bases; junction bases not matched to a gene: 6. CDR3 size: 18 residues. Here the CDR3 DNA reads TGTGCCAGCAGCCCTTGGACTAGCGGGGGGATCTCCTACAATGAGCAGTTCTTC. This sequence encodes CASSPWTSGGISYNEQFF. Full variable domain (outside the CDR3, taken from reference TRBV11-2 and TRBJ2-1): EAGVAQSPRYKIIEKRQSVAFWCNPISGHATLYWYQQILGQGPKLLIQFQNNGVVDDSQLPKDRFSAERLKGVDSTLKIQPAKLEDSAVYLCASSPWTSGGISYNEQFFGPGTRLTVL.

This clonotype showed up many times. The chain is built from TRBV12-3 or TRBV12-4 and TRBJ2-3; TRBD2 aligns across 11 bases. The CDR3 has 16 residues. Trimming took 3 bases from V and 8 from J; bases not matched to a gene: 10. This CDR3 is CASSFGLAGGRGTQYF. CDR3 DNA sequence: TGTGCCAGCAGTTTCGGCCTAGCGGGGGGTAGGGGTACGCAGTATTTT.